This T cell receptor beta chain originates from a study of beta chain features in type 1 diabetes. Study-wide results and limits: All four CD4+ subsets of Type 1 diabetes patients contained TCRB CDR3s that were moderately but significantly shorter.

This clone has a single count. Its cognate antigen is unknown. The germline V and J ends were trimmed by 1 base and 3 bases, with 7 bases remaining between them. The CDR3 totals 13 residues. Germline CDR1 SGHRS, CDR2 YFSETQ. Reverse transcribing all isolated RNA meant expressed TCRB transcripts were sequenced. Produced via immunoSEQ multiplex PCR; TCRdb's table is partial and in-frame only. The repertoire holds 95,000 to 150,000 clones, with around 16% as singletons. The sequence came from a man aged 18 to 29 with type 1 diabetes. V is TRBV5-1 and J is TRBJ1-2, with D possibly TRBD1 on 6 matching bases. Sequences were obtained from central memory CD4+ T cells from blood. The CDR3 spells CASSLHRDYGYTF. The CDR3 nucleotides read TGCGCCAGCAGCTTGCACAGGGACTATGGCTACACCTTC.